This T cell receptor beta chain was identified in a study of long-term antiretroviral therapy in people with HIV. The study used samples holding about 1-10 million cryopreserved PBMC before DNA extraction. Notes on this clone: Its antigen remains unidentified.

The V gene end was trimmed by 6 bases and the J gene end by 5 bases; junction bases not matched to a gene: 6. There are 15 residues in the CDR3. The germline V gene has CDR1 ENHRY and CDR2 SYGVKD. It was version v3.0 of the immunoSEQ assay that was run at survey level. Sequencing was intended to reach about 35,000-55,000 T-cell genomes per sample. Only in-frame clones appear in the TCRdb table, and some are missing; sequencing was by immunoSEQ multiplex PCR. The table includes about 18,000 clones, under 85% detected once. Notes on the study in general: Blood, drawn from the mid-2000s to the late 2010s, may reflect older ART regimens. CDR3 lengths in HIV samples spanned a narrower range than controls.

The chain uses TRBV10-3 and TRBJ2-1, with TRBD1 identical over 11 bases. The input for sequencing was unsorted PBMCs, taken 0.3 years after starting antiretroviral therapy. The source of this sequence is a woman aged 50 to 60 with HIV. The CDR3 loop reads CAIRKDRGQDNEQFF. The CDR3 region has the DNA TGTGCCATCAGAAAGGACAGGGGGCAAGACAATGAGCAGTTCTTC.